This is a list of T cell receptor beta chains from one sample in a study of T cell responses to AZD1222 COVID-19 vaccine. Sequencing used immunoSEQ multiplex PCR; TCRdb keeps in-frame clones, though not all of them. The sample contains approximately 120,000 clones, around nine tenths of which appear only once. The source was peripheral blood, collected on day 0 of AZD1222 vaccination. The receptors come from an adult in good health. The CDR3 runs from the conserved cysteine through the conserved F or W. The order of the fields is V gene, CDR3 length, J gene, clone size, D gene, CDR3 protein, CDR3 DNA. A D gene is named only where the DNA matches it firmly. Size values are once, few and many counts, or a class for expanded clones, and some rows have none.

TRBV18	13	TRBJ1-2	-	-	CASSPSRGMGYTF	TGTGCCAGCTCACCCAGTCGGGGGATGGGCTACACCTTC
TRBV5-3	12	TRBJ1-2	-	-	CARSLALYGYTF	TGTGCCAGAAGCTTGGCCCTCTATGGCTACACCTTC
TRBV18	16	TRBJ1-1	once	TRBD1	CASSPLQGTANTEAFF	TGTGCCAGCTCACCACTCCAAGGGACAGCGAACACTGAAGCTTTCTTT
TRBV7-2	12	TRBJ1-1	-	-	CASSSDRAEAFF	TGTGCCAGCAGCTCGGACAGAGCTGAAGCTTTCTTT
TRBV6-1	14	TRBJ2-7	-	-	CASSDARFPHEQYF	TGTGCCAGCAGTGATGCGCGGTTCCCCCACGAGCAGTACTTC
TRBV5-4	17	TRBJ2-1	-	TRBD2	CASSRTSGLSSYNEQFF	TGTGCCAGCAGTCGGACTAGCGGCCTAAGCTCCTACAATGAGCAGTTCTTC
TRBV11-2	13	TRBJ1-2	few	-	CASSRDSNYGYTF	TGTGCCAGCAGCCGAGATAGTAACTATGGCTACACCTTC
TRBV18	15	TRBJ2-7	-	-	CASSPQRDRSYEQYF	TGTGCCAGCTCACCACAGAGGGATCGGTCCTACGAGCAGTACTTC
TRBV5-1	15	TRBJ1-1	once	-	CASSLEWGDFIGAFF	TGCGCCAGCTCCCTTGAGTGGGGGGATTTCATCGGAGCTTTCTTT
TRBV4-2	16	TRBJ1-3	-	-	CASSQEFQIPGNTIYF	TGTGCCAGCAGCCAAGAATTCCAGATACCTGGAAACACCATATATTTT
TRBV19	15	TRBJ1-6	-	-	CASSIGGYRNSPLHF	TGTGCCAGTAGTATCGGGGGATACAGGAATTCACCCCTCCACTTT
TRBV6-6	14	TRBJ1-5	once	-	CAIAPGREDQPQHF	TGTGCCATCGCACCAGGCAGGGAAGATCAGCCCCAGCATTTT
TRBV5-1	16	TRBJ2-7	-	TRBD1	CASSPADPTGSREQYF	TGCGCCAGCAGCCCTGCTGACCCGACAGGGTCGAGGGAGCAGTACTTC
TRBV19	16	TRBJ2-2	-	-	CASSIGWPGLTGELFF	TGTGCCAGTAGTATAGGTTGGCCGGGGCTCACCGGGGAGCTGTTTTTT